The rows below give T cell receptor beta chains drawn from one sample of a study of shared clonotypes between healthy human individuals. This table comes from immunoSEQ multiplex PCR, and its TCRdb copy is limited to in-frame clones, with some not included. The repertoire holds millions of clones, with roughly 93% as singletons. What was sequenced was naive CD4+ T cells from PBMCs. Receptors were obtained from a man younger than 35 in good health. Some clones in this sample may be carry-over from other donors' samples. CDR3s include the opening cysteine and the closing phenylalanine or tryptophan. A D gene is named only where the DNA matches it firmly. Only some rows state a clone size, as once, few, many or a class for expanded clones.

cdr3_aa cdr3_nt v_call clone_size j_call d_call
CASSLSSGNYNEQFF TGTGCCAGCAGCTTAAGTTCCGGCAACTACAATGAGCAGTTCTTC TRBV7-3 - TRBJ2-1 -
CASSFSPPGELFF TGTGCCAGCAGCTTTTCACCCCCCGGGGAGCTGTTTTTT TRBV7-2 - TRBJ2-2 -
CASSLRQFYGYTF TGTGCCAGCAGTTTGAGACAGTTCTATGGCTACACCTTC TRBV28 - TRBJ1-2 -
CASSLGTSGRVNEQFF TGTGCCAGCAGCTTAGGGACTAGCGGGAGGGTGAATGAGCAGTTCTTC TRBV7-8 - TRBJ2-1 TRBD2
CASSREGEQYF TGTGCCAGCAGCCGCGAGGGCGAGCAGTACTTC TRBV5-4 once TRBJ2-7 -
CASSLAGGRNTEAFF TGTGCCAGCAGCTTGGCGGGGGGGAGGAACACTGAAGCTTTCTTT TRBV5-4 - TRBJ1-1 -
CASSWTSGSYEQYF TGCGCCAGCAGTTGGACTAGCGGCTCCTACGAGCAGTACTTC TRBV5-1 - TRBJ2-7 TRBD2
CASGANTDTQYF TGTGCCAGCGGGGCGAACACAGATACGCAGTATTTT TRBV6-4 - TRBJ2-3 -
CASSFGLRANTGELFF TGTGCCAGCAGTTTTGGTCTCAGGGCGAACACCGGGGAGCTGTTTTTT TRBV28 - TRBJ2-2 -
CASRQGAFSGANVLTF TGTGCCAGCAGACAGGGGGCTTTCTCTGGGGCCAACGTCCTGACTTTC TRBV2 - TRBJ2-6 TRBD1
CASRGTDFRNTIYF TGTGCCAGCAGGGGGACAGATTTTAGAAACACCATATATTTT TRBV2 once TRBJ1-3 TRBD1
CASSQVWTGDETQYF TGCGCCAGCAGCCAAGTGTGGACAGGGGACGAGACCCAGTACTTC TRBV4-3 - TRBJ2-5 TRBD1
CASGKGLSNADTQYF TGTGCTAGTGGTAAGGGACTAAGCAACGCAGATACGCAGTATTTT TRBV12-5 - TRBJ2-3 TRBD2
CASSPGQSPFRAGELFF TGTGCCAGCAGTCCGGGACAGTCGCCCTTTCGGGCCGGGGAGCTGTTTTTT TRBV2 - TRBJ2-2 TRBD1
CASSSDRYSYEQYF TGTGCCAGCAGCTCGGACAGGTACTCCTACGAGCAGTACTTC TRBV11-2 - TRBJ2-7 TRBD1
CASSPLTGEETQYF TGTGCCAGCAGTCCACTGACAGGGGAAGAGACCCAGTACTTC TRBV6-1 - TRBJ2-5 TRBD1
CASSTQGGTEAFF TGTGCCAGCAGTACCCAGGGCGGCACTGAAGCTTTCTTT TRBV6-1 - TRBJ1-1 -
CASSLRGTDTQYF TGTGCCAGCAGCTTGCGGGGGACAGATACGCAGTATTTT TRBV5-8 - TRBJ2-3 -